This T cell receptor (beta chain) derives from a study of PD-L1 blockade in urothelial cancer. Method: immunoSEQ multiplex PCR; TCRdb's copy keeps in-frame clones and lacks some. The repertoire holds approximately 93,000 clones, with 75% to 90% as singletons. Germline V CDR1 and CDR2: SGHRS, YFSETQ. The CDR3 contains 17 residues. The V segment lost 7 bases and the J segment 0 bases; nucleotides outside the gene matches: 12. The time point here: peripheral blood 6 weeks after treatment start. The specimen comprised PBMCs, sampled around atezolizumab (anti-PD-L1) treatment. The sequence derives from a man in his 70s with urothelial cancer. The rearrangement joins TRBV5-1 to TRBJ2-3; 9 bases line up with TRBD2. CDR3 sequence: CASAVLAGRSSTDTQYF. The CDR3 DNA sequence: TGCGCCAGCGCCGTCCTAGCGGGAAGGTCTAGCACAGATACGCAGTATTTT.